This record looks at one T cell receptor (beta chain) sequence and its context. The data were taken from a study of cytomegalovirus exposure and HLA in healthy donors. The PCR employed 60 Vbeta primers together with 13 Jbeta primers. Sequencing used immunoSEQ multiplex PCR; TCRdb keeps in-frame clones, though not all of them. This table holds 150,000 to 200,000 clones, around four fifths found once. Sequenced material: PBMCs. This receptor was obtained from a male donor in good health and CMV-seropositive.

The chain's CDR3 is CASSKEGLAGALAKNIQYF. In nucleotides, the CDR3 is TGTGCTAGCAGCAAAGAGGGACTAGCGGGGGCCCTAGCCAAAAACATTCAGTACTTC. The V gene is TRBV21-1, the J gene TRBJ2-4; the table's D call of TRBD2 was not tested on the DNA. TRBV21-1 is a known pseudogene. The CDR3 has 19 residues.